The subject of this entry is one T cell receptor (beta chain). Original methodology: Nucleated cell number was recorded as an estimate derived from reference gene primer amplification. The table came from immunoSEQ multiplex PCR; TCRdb's copy has only in-frame clones and leaves some out. V and J calls and clone size are given by that table; D and trimming were obtained from the DNA. The sample consists of about 160,000 clones, about 92% of them appearing once. These data originate in a study of blood T cell repertoires in COVID-19. The overall study: COVID-19 samples collected from the United States, Italy and Spain covered acute and convalescent phases. T cells, B-cell-depleted T cells, or PBMCs provided the cDNA or gDNA that served as material.

Per the germline V gene, CDR1 is LNHDA and CDR2 is SQIVND (reference sequence). The J segment lost 7 bases and the V segment lost 3 bases, leaving 12 bases of the junction unmatched. This CDR3 region has 16 residues. One Seattle source followed patients from active infection through their disease course. The origin of this receptor is a woman in her sixties or seventies with COVID-19, enrolled during active disease. This sequence joins TRBV19 and TRBJ2-1; the match to TRBD1 covers 7 bases. The material sequenced was peripheral blood. This CDR3 reads CASSIAAGGIGNEQFF. DNA for the CDR3: TGTGCCAGTAGTATCGCGGCAGGGGGAATCGGGAATGAGCAGTTCTTC.